This paragraph covers one T cell receptor (beta chain) sequence. Its antigen is unknown. Incorporated into the TCR beta cDNA libraries were unique molecular identifiers, which served to reduce PCR and sequencing biases. TCRdb re-derived calls from the PCR reads in MiXCR, one entry per CDR3 protein. The table lists some 190,000 distinct CDR3 sequences, 29% of them singletons, with roughly 3.4% in the top ten. These data are taken from a study of post-analysis software for immune sequencing data. Study at large: Progressive-relapsing, secondary progressive and relapsing-remitting multiple sclerosis were among the disease courses included.

Study-level findings and limits: Those samples that were prepared in the same batch co-clustered strongly by F measure. Patients with multiple sclerosis recorded significantly lower normalized Chao1 diversity than controls, the study found.

The specimen sequenced was blood. The clonotype was recovered from a girl under 18 with multiple sclerosis.

The DNA for the CDR3 is TGTGCCTGGAGCCGAGGGGGCGGAGGAGAGACCCAGTACTTC. This translates into CAWSRGGGGETQYF. The rearrangement links TRBV30 to TRBJ2-5; TRBD1 aligns across 7 bases. Germline assignment: CDR1 GTSNPN and CDR2 SVGIG (reference sequence). Trimming cost V 3 bases and J 4 bases; bases outside gene matches: 8. This CDR3 region has 14 residues.